This TCR beta chain derives from a study of identical twins. Study outcomes and limitations: Invariant T cells like MAIT and iNKT could partly confound the zero-insertion analyses. Twin-shared out-of-frame alpha sequences showed excess low generation probability.

In its sample, this clonotype was seen a few times. Antigen: not known. Template switching supplied a universal primer site; unique molecular identifiers were carried on the cDNA. Via MiXCR, TCRdb re-called the 5' RACE reads, giving one row per CDR3 protein. Found here are hundreds of thousands of distinct CDR3 sequences, approximately 13% of them singletons; the top ten hold 1.5% to 2%. The donor group consisted entirely of healthy Caucasians. The CDR3 is made up of 14 amino acids. Germline assignment: CDR1 SGHRS and CDR2 YFSETQ. V was cut by 4 bases and J by 0 bases, with 10 bases left in between. These data also formed part of another study, on yellow fever vaccine responses in identical twins.

The chain has TRBV5-1 and TRBJ2-5, with unresolved D. The sample taken for sequencing was PBMCs. The clonotype was recovered from a woman between 18 and 29 years old in good health. The CDR3 loop reads CASSPTMYQETQYF. CDR3 DNA sequence: TGCGCCAGCAGCCCTACAATGTACCAAGAGACCCAGTACTTC.